The T cell receptor beta chain under discussion was sequenced for a study of control samples from healthy donors and cancer patients. Data came from immunoSEQ multiplex PCR; TCRdb stores just in-frame clones and leaves some out. This sample yields some 99,000 clones, of which about 89% are seen a single time; approximately 18% belongs to the top ten. Material for sequencing was blood. The TCR comes from a woman in her fifties or sixties in good health.

CDR3 protein: CASSVEAGGTGNTIYF. CDR3 nucleotides: TGTGCCAGCAGCGTAGAGGCCGGGGGAACTGGAAACACCATATATTTT. The chain carries TRBV9 and TRBJ1-3; tentatively, D is TRBD1 (5 bases). The CDR3 is 16 residues long. Germline V gene lookup returns CDR1 SGDLS and CDR2 YYNGEE. V lost 0 bases and J lost 2, with 12 bases in between.